These 21 T cell receptor beta chains came from one sample sequenced in a study of somatic mutations in cytotoxic T cells in rheumatoid arthritis. Clones were read by immunoSEQ multiplex PCR, and TCRdb kept only the in-frame ones, dropping some. The table records roughly 5,700 clones, around 80% of them present only once. Sequenced sample: CD8+ T cells sorted from blood. These receptors were taken from an adult with rheumatoid arthritis.

The chain links TRBV6-4 to TRBJ2-3; TRBD2 matches 9 bases. CDR1 and CDR2 from the germline V gene are MRHNA and SNTAGT. V lost 3 bases and J lost 0; bases outside the gene matches: 1. The CDR3 is 15 amino acids. The CDR3 bases are TGTGCCAGCAGTGAACTAGCGGGTAGCACAGATACGCAGTATTTT. Its translation: CASSELAGSTDTQYF.

Here the CDR3 reads CASSSAHWSQQFF. In DNA form, the CDR3 reads TGTGCCAGCAGTTCGGCACATTGGAGCCAGCAGTTCTTC. The chain has TRBV27 and TRBJ2-1, with D unresolved. CDR1 MNHEY and CDR2 SMNVEV come from the germline V gene (reference sequence). CDR3 length: 13 amino acids. Trimming cost V 4 bases and J 11 bases, with 15 bases left between them.

This clone has more than one count but fewer than ten. The chain links TRBV11-2 to TRBJ2-7; D unresolved. This CDR3 is 12 amino acids long. The ends were cut back, 3 bases at V and 5 bases at J, with 8 bases in the middle. From germline, CDR1 is SGHAT and CDR2 FQNNGV. The CDR3 bases are TGTGCCAGCAGCTTTGCACCCGACGAGCAGTACTTC. This encodes CASSFAPDEQYF.

The genes are TRBV7-9 and TRBJ1-2; no reliable D call. This CDR3 comprises 15 residues. V dropped 3 bases and J dropped 1 base, with 12 bases sitting between them. The germline gives CDR1 SEHNR, CDR2 FQNEAQ (reference sequence). The CDR3 protein is CASSFGLPFNYGYTF. The CDR3 DNA reads TGTGCCAGCAGCTTTGGACTGCCTTTTAACTATGGCTACACCTTC.

J is TRBJ2-7 and V is TRBV19; tentatively, D is TRBD1 (5 bases). The CDR3 has 14 amino acids. Germline assignment: CDR1 LNHDA and CDR2 SQIVND (reference sequence). The ends were cut back, 1 base at V and 3 bases at J, with 10 bases in the middle. CDR3 sequence (DNA): TGTGCCAGTAGTATAGCCGACAGAATCTACGAGCAGTACTTC. The encoded protein is CASSIADRIYEQYF.

The V and J genes are TRBV28 and TRBJ2-3; maybe TRBD2 (6 bases). Trimming took 7 bases from V and 3 from J, leaving 8 bases between them. The length of the CDR3 is 12 residues. The germline gives CDR1 MDHEN, CDR2 SYDVKM. The CDR3 loop is CASMGGTDTQYF. The CDR3 DNA reads as TGTGCCAGCATGGGGGGAACAGATACGCAGTATTTT.

The genes are TRBV19 and TRBJ1-5, with D unresolved. Germline V CDR1 and CDR2: LNHDA, SQIVND (reference sequence). Trimming took 2 bases from V and 6 from J, leaving 17 bases between them. CDR3 size: 16 residues. Here the CDR3 reads CASSILGIAFTQPQHF. DNA for the CDR3: TGTGCCAGTAGTATATTGGGCATCGCATTTACTCAGCCCCAGCATTTT. The entire variable domain, with the rest obtained from reference TRBV19 and TRBJ1-5, is as follows: DGGITQSPKYLFRKEGQNVTLSCEQNLNHDAMYWYRQDPGQGLRLIYYSQIVNDFQKGDIAEGYSVSREKKESFPLTVTSAQKNPTAFYLCASSILGIAFTQPQHFGDGTRLSIL.

The J gene is TRBJ2-1, the V gene TRBV28; 8 bases fit TRBD1. CDR1 is MDHEN and CDR2 is SYDVKM in the germline V gene. Unmatched junction bases numbered 8, after V lost 6 bases and J lost 1 base. CDR3 length: 16 amino acids. The CDR3 region is CASRDRELSSYNEQFF. The DNA of the CDR3 is TGTGCCAGCAGGGACAGGGAGCTTTCGTCCTACAATGAGCAGTTCTTC.

V and J are TRBV28 and TRBJ2-1, with TRBD2 matching 10 bases. V was clipped by 6 bases and J by 4 bases; unmatched bases: 3. Germline V CDR1 and CDR2: MDHEN, SYDVKM. The CDR3 has 14 amino acids. CDR3 coding DNA: TGTGCCAGCAGACTAGCGGGAAATTACAATGAGCAGTTCTTC. This gives the protein CASRLAGNYNEQFF.

The table lists this clone with a few counts. The CDR3 region has the DNA TGTGCCAGCAGATTGACACTAGCGGGGAGCTCCTACGAGCAGTACTTC. This sequence encodes CASRLTLAGSSYEQYF. This sequence joins TRBV28 and TRBJ2-7, with 10 bases aligning to TRBD2. Trimming took 6 bases from V and 0 from J; bases not matched to a gene: 8. The CDR3 runs 16 residues. Germline V gives CDR1 MDHEN, CDR2 SYDVKM.

This clone was counted only a few times. The gene calls are TRBV7-9 and TRBJ2-7; 9 bases line up with TRBD1. The germline gives CDR1 SEHNR, CDR2 FQNEAQ (reference sequence). The ends lost 4 bases at V and 5 bases at J; junction bases unmatched: 6. This CDR3 is 14 amino acids long. The CDR3 sequence is CASSSGDRVHEQYF. Here the CDR3 DNA reads TGTGCCAGCAGCTCAGGGGACAGGGTCCACGAGCAGTACTTC.

The V and J genes are TRBV5-1 and TRBJ2-1; 7 positions match TRBD2. The CDR3 totals 14 residues. Unmatched junction bases numbered 11, after V lost 4 bases and J lost 10 bases. Germline CDR1 and CDR2: SGHRS and YFSETQ. CDR3 sequence: CASSPPGGSQEQFF. For the CDR3, the DNA is TGCGCCAGCAGCCCCCCGGGCGGGAGCCAAGAGCAGTTCTTC.

This clone was detected only once. This chain uses TRBV5-1 with TRBJ1-4; possibly TRBD1 for D (6 bases). In germline, CDR1 is SGHRS, CDR2 YFSETQ. V shed 0 bases and J shed 8 bases, with 11 bases lying between them. The length of the CDR3 is 14 residues. The CDR3 region is CASSLGSGVEKLFF. In DNA, the CDR3 is TGCGCCAGCAGCTTGGGATCAGGGGTCGAAAAACTGTTTTTT.

The chain joins TRBV27 to TRBJ2-1; 11 bases agree with TRBD2. This CDR3 spans 15 amino acids. The germline gives CDR1 MNHEY, CDR2 SMNVEV (reference sequence). The trim removed 6 bases at V and 4 bases at J, leaving 5 bases unmatched. CDR3 protein: CASSPGTSGYNEQFF. In DNA form, the CDR3 reads TGTGCCAGCAGCCCGGGGACTAGCGGATACAATGAGCAGTTCTTC.

The chain carries TRBV29-1 and TRBJ1-1; D is perhaps TRBD1 (6 bases). This CDR3 is built from 15 residues. The germline V gene has CDR1 SQVTM and CDR2 ANQGSEA. V lost 1 base and J lost 4, with 16 bases in between. The CDR3 DNA reads TGCAGCGTTGAAGTGGGGATGGGGGGCGGCACTGAAGCTTTCTTT. Translation gives CSVEVGMGGGTEAFF.

V and J are TRBV7-9 and TRBJ2-7; 7 bases map to TRBD1. This CDR3 is built from 15 residues. The germline V gene has CDR1 SEHNR and CDR2 FQNEAQ (reference sequence). Unmatched junction bases numbered 10, after V lost 5 bases and J lost 3 bases. The CDR3 DNA is TGTGCCAGCAGCCTCGGGACAGCCATATACTACGAGCAGTACTTC. Translation: CASSLGTAIYYEQYF.

J is TRBJ2-1 and V is TRBV9, with D perhaps given as TRBD1 or TRBD2 (5 bases each). The CDR3 consists of 12 residues. Germline lookup yields CDR1 SGDLS and CDR2 YYNGEE. The V and J ends lost 4 bases and 6 bases respectively, with 8 bases between them. The CDR3, as DNA: TGTGCCAGCAGCAGGGACCCCAATGAGCAGTTCTTC. Translated: CASSRDPNEQFF.

The rearrangement joins TRBV5-1 to TRBJ1-1, with 9 bases that match TRBD1. Germline V gene sequence: CDR1 SGHRS, CDR2 YFSETQ. This CDR3 has 15 residues. J lost 1 base, V lost 4 bases, and 5 bases had no gene match. CDR3 coding DNA: TGCGCCAGCAGCGCTCCGGGACAGGGGAACACTGAAGCTTTCTTT. Translation: CASSAPGQGNTEAFF.

Only a few counts were recorded for this clone. The rearrangement joins TRBV27 to TRBJ2-7; D is unclear. The germline CDR1 and CDR2 sequences are MNHEY and SMNVEV (reference sequence). The CDR3 runs to 13 residues. V lost 8 bases, J lost 3 bases, and 14 bases lay in between. CDR3 coding DNA: TGTGCCAGCGGGCCTCCGGCCGGCTACGAGCAGTACTTC. This encodes CASGPPAGYEQYF.

The V gene is TRBV30, the J gene TRBJ2-1; D unresolved. The length of the CDR3 is 11 residues. Trimming cost V 4 bases and J 10 bases, with 11 bases left between them. Per germline, CDR1 GTSNPN and CDR2 SVGIG (reference sequence). The CDR3 DNA reads as TGTGCCTGGATTAGAACCGACGAGCAGTTCTTC. Amino acid sequence: CAWIRTDEQFF.

The chain has TRBV10-2 and TRBJ2-7; no reliable D call. Germline-derived CDR1 and CDR2 are WSHSY and SAAADI. V shed 5 bases and J shed 0 bases, with 8 bases lying between them. This CDR3 contains 13 residues. Here the CDR3 reads CASSMVDSYEQYF. CDR3 DNA: TGCGCCAGCAGTATGGTAGACTCCTACGAGCAGTACTTC.